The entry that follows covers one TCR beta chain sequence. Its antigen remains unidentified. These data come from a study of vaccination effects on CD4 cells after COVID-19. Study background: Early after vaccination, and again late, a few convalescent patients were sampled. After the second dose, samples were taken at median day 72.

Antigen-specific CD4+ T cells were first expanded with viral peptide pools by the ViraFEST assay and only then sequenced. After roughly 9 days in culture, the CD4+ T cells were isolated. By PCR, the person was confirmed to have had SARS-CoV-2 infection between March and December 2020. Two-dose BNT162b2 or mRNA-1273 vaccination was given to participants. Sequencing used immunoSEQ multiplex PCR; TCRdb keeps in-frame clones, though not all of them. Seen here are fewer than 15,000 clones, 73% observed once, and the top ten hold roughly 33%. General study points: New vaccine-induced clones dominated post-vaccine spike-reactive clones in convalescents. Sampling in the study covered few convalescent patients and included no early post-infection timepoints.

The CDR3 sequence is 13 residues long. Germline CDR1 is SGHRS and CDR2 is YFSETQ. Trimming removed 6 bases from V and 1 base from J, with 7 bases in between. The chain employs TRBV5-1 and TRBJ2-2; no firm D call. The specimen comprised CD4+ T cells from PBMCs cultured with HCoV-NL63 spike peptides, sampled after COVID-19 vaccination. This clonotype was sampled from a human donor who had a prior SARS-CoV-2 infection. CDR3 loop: CASTVQNTGELFF. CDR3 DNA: TGCGCCAGCACCGTACAGAACACCGGGGAGCTGTTTTTT.